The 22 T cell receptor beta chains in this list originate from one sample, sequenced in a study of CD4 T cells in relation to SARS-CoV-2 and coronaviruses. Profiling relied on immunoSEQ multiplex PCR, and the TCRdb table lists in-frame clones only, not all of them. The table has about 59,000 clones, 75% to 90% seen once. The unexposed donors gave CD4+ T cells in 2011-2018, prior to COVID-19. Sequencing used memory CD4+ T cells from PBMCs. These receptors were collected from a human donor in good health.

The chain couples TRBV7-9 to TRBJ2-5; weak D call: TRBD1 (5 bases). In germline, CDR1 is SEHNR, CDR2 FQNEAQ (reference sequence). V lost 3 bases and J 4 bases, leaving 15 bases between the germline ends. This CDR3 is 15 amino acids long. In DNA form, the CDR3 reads TGTGCCAGCAGCTTCGCCGCAGGGCTGGGAGAGACCCAGTACTTC. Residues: CASSFAAGLGETQYF.

The DNA of the CDR3 is TGTGCCAGCAGTTGGAGGACAGGAAAACTTTACGAGCAGTACTTC. Its protein is CASSWRTGKLYEQYF. V is TRBV6-5 and J is TRBJ2-7, with 7 bases lining up with TRBD1. The CDR3 runs 15 residues. V dropped 4 bases and J dropped 4; count of bases not matched to a gene: 10. Germline values: CDR1 MNHEY, CDR2 SVGAGI.

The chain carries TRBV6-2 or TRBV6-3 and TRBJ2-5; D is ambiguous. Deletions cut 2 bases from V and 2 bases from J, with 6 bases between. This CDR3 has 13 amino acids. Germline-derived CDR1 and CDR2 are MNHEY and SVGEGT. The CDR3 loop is CASSYGRQETQYF. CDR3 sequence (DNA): TGTGCCAGCAGTTACGGTAGACAAGAGACCCAGTACTTC.

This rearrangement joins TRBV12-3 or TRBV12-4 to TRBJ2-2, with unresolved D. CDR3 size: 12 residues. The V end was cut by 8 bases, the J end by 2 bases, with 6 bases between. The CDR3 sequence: CASLGNTGELFF. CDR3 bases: TGTGCCAGCTTAGGTAACACCGGGGAGCTGTTTTTT.

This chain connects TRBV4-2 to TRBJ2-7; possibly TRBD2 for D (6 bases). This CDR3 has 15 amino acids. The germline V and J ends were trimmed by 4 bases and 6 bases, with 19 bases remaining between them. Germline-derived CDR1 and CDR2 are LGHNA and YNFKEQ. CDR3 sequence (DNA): TGTGCCAGCAGCCCAGAGATGGGGGAGGTCTCCGAGCAGTACTTC. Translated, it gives CASSPEMGEVSEQYF.

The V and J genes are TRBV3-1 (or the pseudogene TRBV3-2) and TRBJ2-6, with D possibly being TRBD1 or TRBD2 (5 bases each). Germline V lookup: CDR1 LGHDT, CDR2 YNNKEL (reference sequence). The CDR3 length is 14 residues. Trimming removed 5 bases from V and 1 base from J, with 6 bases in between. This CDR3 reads CASSEGSGANVLTF. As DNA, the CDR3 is TGTGCCAGCAGCGAGGGGTCTGGGGCCAACGTCCTGACTTTC.

CDR3 sequence: CASSDTGYEQYF. The CDR3 nucleotides read TGTGCCAGCAGTGACACAGGGTACGAGCAGTACTTC. The genes are TRBV28 and TRBJ2-7; D may be TRBD1 (6 bases). This CDR3 comprises 12 residues. In germline, CDR1 is MDHEN, CDR2 SYDVKM. V lost 5 bases and J 4 bases, leaving 9 bases between the germline ends.

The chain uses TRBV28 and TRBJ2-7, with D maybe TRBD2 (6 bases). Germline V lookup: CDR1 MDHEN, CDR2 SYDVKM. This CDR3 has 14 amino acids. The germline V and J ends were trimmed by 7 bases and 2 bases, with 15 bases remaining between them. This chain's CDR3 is CASTPWGLPYEQYF. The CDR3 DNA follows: TGTGCCAGCACCCCCTGGGGACTCCCCTACGAGCAGTACTTC.

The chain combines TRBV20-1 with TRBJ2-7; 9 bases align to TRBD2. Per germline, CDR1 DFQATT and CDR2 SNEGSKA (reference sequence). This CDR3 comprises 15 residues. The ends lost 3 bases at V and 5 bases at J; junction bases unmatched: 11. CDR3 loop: CSASYGASGNHEQYF. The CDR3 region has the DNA TGCAGTGCTAGTTACGGGGCTAGCGGGAATCACGAGCAGTACTTC.

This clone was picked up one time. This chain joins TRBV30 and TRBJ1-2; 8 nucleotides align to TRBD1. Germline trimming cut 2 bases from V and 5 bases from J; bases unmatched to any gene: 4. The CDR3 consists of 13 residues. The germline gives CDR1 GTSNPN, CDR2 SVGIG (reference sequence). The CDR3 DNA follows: TGTGCCTGGAGTTGGACAGGGACTTATGGCTACACCTTC. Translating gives CAWSWTGTYGYTF.

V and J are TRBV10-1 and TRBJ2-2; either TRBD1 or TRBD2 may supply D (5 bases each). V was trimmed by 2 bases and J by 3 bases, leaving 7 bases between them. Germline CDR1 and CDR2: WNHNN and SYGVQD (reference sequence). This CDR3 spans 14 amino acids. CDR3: CASSEGGDTGELFF. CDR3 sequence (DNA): TGCGCCAGCAGTGAGGGGGGAGACACCGGGGAGCTGTTTTTT.

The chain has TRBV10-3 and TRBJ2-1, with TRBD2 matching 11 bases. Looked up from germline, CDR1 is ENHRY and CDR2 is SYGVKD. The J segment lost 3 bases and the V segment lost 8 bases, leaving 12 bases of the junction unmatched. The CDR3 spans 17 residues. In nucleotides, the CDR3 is TGTGCCATCGGAAAATTGGGACTAGCGGAAAACTACAATGAGCAGTTCTTC. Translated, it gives CAIGKLGLAENYNEQFF.

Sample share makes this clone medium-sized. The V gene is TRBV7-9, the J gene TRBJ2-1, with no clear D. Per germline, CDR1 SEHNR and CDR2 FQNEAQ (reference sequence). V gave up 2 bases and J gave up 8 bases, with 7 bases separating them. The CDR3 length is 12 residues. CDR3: CASSLNVDEQFF. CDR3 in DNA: TGTGCCAGCAGCTTAAACGTAGATGAGCAGTTCTTC.

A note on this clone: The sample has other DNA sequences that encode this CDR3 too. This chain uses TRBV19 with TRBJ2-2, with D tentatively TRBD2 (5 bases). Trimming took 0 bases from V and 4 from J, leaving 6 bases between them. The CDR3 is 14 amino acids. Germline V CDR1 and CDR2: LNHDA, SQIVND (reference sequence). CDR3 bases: TGTGCCAGTAGTATAGATCGGGGCACCGGGGAGCTGTTTTTT. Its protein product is CASSIDRGTGELFF.

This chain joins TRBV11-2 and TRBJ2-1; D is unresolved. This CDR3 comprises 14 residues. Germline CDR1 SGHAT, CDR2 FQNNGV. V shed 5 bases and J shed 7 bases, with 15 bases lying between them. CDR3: CASSPPEARNEQFF. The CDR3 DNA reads TGTGCCAGCAGCCCCCCCGAAGCCCGTAATGAGCAGTTCTTC.

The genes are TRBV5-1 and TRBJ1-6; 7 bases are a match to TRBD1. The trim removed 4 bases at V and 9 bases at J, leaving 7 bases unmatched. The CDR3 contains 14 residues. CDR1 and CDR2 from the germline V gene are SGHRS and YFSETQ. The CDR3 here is CASSKDRYGSPLHF. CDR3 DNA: TGCGCCAGCAGCAAGGACAGGTATGGTTCACCCCTCCACTTT.

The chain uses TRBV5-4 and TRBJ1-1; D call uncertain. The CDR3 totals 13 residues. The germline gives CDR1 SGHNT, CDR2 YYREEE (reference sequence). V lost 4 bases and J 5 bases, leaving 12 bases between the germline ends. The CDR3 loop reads CASSGVSKTEAFF. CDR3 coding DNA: TGTGCCAGCAGCGGAGTTTCGAAAACTGAAGCTTTCTTT.

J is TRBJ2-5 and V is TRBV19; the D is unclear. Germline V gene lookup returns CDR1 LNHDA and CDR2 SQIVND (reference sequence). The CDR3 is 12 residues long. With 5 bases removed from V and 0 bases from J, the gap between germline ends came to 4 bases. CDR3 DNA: TGTGCCAGTAGTCCGAACCAAGAGACCCAGTACTTC. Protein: CASSPNQETQYF.

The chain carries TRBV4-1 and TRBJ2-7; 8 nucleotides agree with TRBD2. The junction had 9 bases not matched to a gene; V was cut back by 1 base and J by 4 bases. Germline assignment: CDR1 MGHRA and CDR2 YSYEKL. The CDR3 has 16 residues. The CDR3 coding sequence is TGCGCCAGCAGCCAAGCCACAAGCGGGAGAAGATACGAGCAGTACTTC. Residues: CASSQATSGRRYEQYF.

In DNA, the CDR3 is TGTGCCAGCAGCTTCGGACAGGTCAATGAGCAGTTCTTC. Translation: CASSFGQVNEQFF. J is TRBJ2-1 and V is TRBV7-9; 7 bases map to TRBD1. CDR1 is SEHNR, CDR2 FQNEAQ, per germline (reference sequence). J was trimmed by 6 bases and V by 3 bases; bases with no gene match: 2. The CDR3 is 13 residues long.

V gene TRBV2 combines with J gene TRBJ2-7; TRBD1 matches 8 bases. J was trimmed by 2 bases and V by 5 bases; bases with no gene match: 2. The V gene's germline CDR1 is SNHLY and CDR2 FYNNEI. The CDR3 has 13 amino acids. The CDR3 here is CASSSTGAYEQYF. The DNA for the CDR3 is TGTGCCAGCAGTTCGACAGGGGCCTACGAGCAGTACTTC.

CDR3 DNA sequence: TGTGCCAGCAGTGAAGGGGCAGGGGTAGCCAAAAACATTCAGTACTTC. Translating it yields CASSEGAGVAKNIQYF. The chain employs TRBV6-1 and TRBJ2-4; D may be TRBD1 (6 bases). CDR1 and CDR2 (germline): MNHNS, SASEGT. Trimming removed 1 base at V and 0 bases at J, with 10 bases between. The CDR3 contains 16 residues.